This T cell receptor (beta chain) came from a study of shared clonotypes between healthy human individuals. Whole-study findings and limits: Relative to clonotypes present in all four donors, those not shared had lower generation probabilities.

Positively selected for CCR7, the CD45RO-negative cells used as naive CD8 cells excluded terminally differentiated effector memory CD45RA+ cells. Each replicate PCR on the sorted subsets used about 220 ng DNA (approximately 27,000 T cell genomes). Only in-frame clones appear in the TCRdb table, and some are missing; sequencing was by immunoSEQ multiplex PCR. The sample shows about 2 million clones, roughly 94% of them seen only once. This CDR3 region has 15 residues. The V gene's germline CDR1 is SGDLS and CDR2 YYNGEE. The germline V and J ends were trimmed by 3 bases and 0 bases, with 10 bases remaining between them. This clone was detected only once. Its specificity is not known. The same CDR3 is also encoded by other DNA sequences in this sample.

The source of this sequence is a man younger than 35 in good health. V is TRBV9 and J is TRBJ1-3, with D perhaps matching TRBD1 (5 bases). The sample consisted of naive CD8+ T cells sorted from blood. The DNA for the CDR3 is TGTGCCAGCAGCGCCGGGACCGCCTCTGGAAACACCATATATTTT. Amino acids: CASSAGTASGNTIYF.